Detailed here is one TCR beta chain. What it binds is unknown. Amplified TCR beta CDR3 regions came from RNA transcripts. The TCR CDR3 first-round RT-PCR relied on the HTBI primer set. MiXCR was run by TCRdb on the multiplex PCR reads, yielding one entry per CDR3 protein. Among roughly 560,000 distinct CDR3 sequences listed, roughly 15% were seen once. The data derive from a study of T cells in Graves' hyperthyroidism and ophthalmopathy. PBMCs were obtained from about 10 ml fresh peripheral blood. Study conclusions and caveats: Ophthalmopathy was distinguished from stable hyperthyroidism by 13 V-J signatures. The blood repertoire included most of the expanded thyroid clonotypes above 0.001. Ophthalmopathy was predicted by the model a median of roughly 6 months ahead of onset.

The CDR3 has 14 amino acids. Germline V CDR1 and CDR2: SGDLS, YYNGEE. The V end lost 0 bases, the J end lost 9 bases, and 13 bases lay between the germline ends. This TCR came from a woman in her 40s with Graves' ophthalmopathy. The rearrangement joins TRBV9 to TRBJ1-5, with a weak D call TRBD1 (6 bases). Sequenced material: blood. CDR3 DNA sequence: TGTGCCAGCAGCGTAGATGGGGGGCGGTGGCCCCAGCATTTT. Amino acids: CASSVDGGRWPQHF. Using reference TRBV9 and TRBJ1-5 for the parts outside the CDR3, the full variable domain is DSGVTQTPKHLITATGQRVTLRCSPRSGDLSVYWYQQSLDQGLQFLIQYYNGEERAKGNILERFSAQQFPDLHSELNLSSLELGDSALYFCASSVDGGRWPQHFGDGTRLSIL.